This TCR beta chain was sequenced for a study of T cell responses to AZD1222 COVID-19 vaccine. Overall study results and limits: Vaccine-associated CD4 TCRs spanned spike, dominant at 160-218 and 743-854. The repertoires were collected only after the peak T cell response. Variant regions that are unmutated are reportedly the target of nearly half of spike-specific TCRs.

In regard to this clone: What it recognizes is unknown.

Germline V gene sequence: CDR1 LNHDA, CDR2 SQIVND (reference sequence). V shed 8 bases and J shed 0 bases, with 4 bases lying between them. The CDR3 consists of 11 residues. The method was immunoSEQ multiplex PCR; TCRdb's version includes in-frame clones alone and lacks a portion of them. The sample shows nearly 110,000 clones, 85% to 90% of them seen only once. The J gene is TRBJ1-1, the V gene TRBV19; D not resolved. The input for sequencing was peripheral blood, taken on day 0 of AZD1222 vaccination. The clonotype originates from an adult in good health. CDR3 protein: CASALNTEAFF. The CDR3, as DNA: TGTGCCAGTGCTTTGAACACTGAAGCTTTCTTT.